The TCR beta chain under discussion was sequenced for a study of cytomegalovirus exposure and HLA in healthy donors. PCR employed 60 Vbeta and 13 Jbeta primers. Method: immunoSEQ multiplex PCR; TCRdb's copy keeps in-frame clones and lacks some. The table counts around 200,000 clones; around 1.1% lies in the top ten. V lost 4 bases and J lost 3; bases outside the gene matches: 4. Germline lookup yields CDR1 MGHDK and CDR2 SYGVNS. The CDR3 is 14 residues long. The TCR originated in a girl aged 2-10 years in good health and CMV-seropositive. The sequenced sample was PBMCs. This chain joins TRBV25-1 and TRBJ2-3; TRBD1 matches at 7 bases. This CDR3 is CASSVGGRTDTQYF. CDR3 in DNA: TGTGCCAGCAGTGTAGGGGGCAGGACAGATACGCAGTATTTT.